The 22 T cell receptor beta chains reported below all come from one sample, sequenced in a study of CD4 T cells in relation to SARS-CoV-2 and coronaviruses. The unexposed donors gave CD4+ T cells in about 2010-2019, prior to COVID-19. The cells were cultured for 10 days before CD4+ T cells were isolated. The antigens these receptors bind are not known. The table came from immunoSEQ multiplex PCR; TCRdb's copy has only in-frame clones and leaves some out. The sample holds 15,000 to 20,000 clones; 81% are singletons and the top ten take approximately 12%. Material: CD4+ T cells from PBMCs, cultured in vitro. The receptor source for this set is a human donor in good health.

The gene calls are TRBV9 and TRBJ1-1, with 9 bases that match TRBD1. CDR3 length: 15 amino acids. V lost 3 bases and J lost 4; bases outside the gene matches: 7. Per germline, CDR1 SGDLS and CDR2 YYNGEE. The CDR3 loop is CASSAGTGTGTEAFF. The CDR3, as DNA: TGTGCCAGCAGCGCCGGGACAGGGACGGGCACTGAAGCTTTCTTT.

The gene calls are TRBV30 and TRBJ1-5; D possibly corresponds to TRBD1 (6 bases). Trimming shortened V by 3 bases and J by 5 bases, and 14 bases separated the two germline ends. In germline, CDR1 is GTSNPN, CDR2 SVGIG (reference sequence). This CDR3 region has 14 residues. In DNA form, the CDR3 reads TGTGCCTGGAGCCCGGGACAAAACTATCAGCCCCAGCATTTT. Protein sequence: CAWSPGQNYQPQHF.

The chain couples TRBV6-1 to TRBJ1-2; D is unresolved. Germline V gives CDR1 MNHNS, CDR2 SASEGT. There are 19 residues in the CDR3. Trimming left V 4 bases short and J 6 bases short, with 30 bases between. Written as DNA, the CDR3 is TGTGCCAGCAGTGCCACTCTCACATACCTTAGTTGGTGGTTTGATGGCTACACCTTC. Encoded protein: CASSATLTYLSWWFDGYTF.

J is TRBJ2-2 and V is TRBV7-9; no clear D gene. Trimming pared 5 bases from V and 2 bases from J, leaving 6 bases between. Germline CDR1 reads SEHNR; CDR2 reads FQNEAQ (reference sequence). The CDR3 is 13 residues long. The CDR3 region has the DNA TGTGCCAGCAGCAACGAAAACACCGGGGAGCTGTTTTTT. This sequence encodes CASSNENTGELFF.

This clone was found a few times. CDR3: CATTRIQGSYGYTF. DNA for the CDR3: TGTGCCACCACCCGAATACAGGGTTCCTATGGCTACACCTTC. The chain has TRBV6-6 and TRBJ1-2; tentative D call: TRBD1 (6 bases). The V end was cut by 10 bases, the J end by 4 bases, with 19 bases between. The CDR3 sequence is 14 residues long. Germline CDR1 MNHNY, CDR2 SVGAGI (reference sequence).

The chain couples TRBV7-8 to TRBJ2-7; no definite D call. The germline V gene has CDR1 SGHVS and CDR2 FQNEAQ. The CDR3 has 15 amino acids. The ends were cut back, 1 base at V and 1 base at J, with 11 bases in the middle. CDR3 protein: CASSLGPQLSYEQYF. In DNA, the CDR3 is TGTGCCAGCAGCTTAGGTCCACAGCTATCCTACGAGCAGTACTTC.

The rearrangement joins TRBV3-1 (or the pseudogene TRBV3-2) to TRBJ2-1; TRBD2 agrees at 15 bases. Germline CDR1 LGHDT, CDR2 YNNKEL (reference sequence). The CDR3 has 16 amino acids. V trimming: 1 base; J trimming: 5 bases; junction bases outside the gene matches: 0. The CDR3 spells CASSQGTSGGDNEQFF. For the CDR3, the DNA is TGTGCCAGCAGCCAAGGGACTAGCGGGGGGGACAATGAGCAGTTCTTC.

The chain links TRBV6-1 to TRBJ2-3; D is ambiguous. The germline V gene encodes CDR1 MNHNS and CDR2 SASEGT. The CDR3 sequence is 14 residues long. The V end lost 5 bases, the J end lost 0 bases, and 9 bases lay between the germline ends. The CDR3 region is CASSYTVSTDTQYF. DNA for the CDR3: TGTGCCAGCAGTTATACAGTAAGCACAGATACGCAGTATTTT.

This chain uses TRBV19 with TRBJ1-1; a weak D match, TRBD1 (6 bases). The V end lost 3 bases, the J end lost 3 bases, and 11 bases lay between the germline ends. This CDR3 spans 14 amino acids. CDR1 and CDR2 (germline): LNHDA, SQIVND (reference sequence). The CDR3 is CASSIQAGDTEAFF. CDR3 DNA sequence: TGTGCCAGTAGTATCCAGGCAGGGGACACTGAAGCTTTCTTT.

V and J are TRBV12-5 and TRBJ1-4; D may be TRBD1 (6 bases). Germline V gives CDR1 LGHNT, CDR2 FRNRAP. V dropped 4 bases and J dropped 8 bases, with 17 bases sitting between them. There are 15 residues in the CDR3. The CDR3 region is CASGSLRDQGEKLFF. CDR3 coding DNA: TGTGCTAGTGGTTCCCTCCGGGACCAGGGGGAAAAACTGTTTTTT.

The chain joins TRBV28 to TRBJ1-2, with unresolved D. Trimming took 7 bases from V and 5 from J, leaving 14 bases between them. The germline gives CDR1 MDHEN, CDR2 SYDVKM. The CDR3 runs to 13 residues. The CDR3 DNA follows: TGTGCCAGCACCACCACCCCTCTGTATGGCTACACCTTC. This sequence encodes CASTTTPLYGYTF.

The count of this clone is one. The chain links TRBV19 to TRBJ2-7; 7 bases are shared with TRBD1. Germline V gene data show CDR1 as LNHDA and CDR2 as SQIVND (reference sequence). CDR3 size: 13 residues. Trimming at V came to 6 bases and at J to 2 bases, leaving 4 bases not matched to a gene. The CDR3 DNA is TGTGCCAGTAGCGATGACAGGGCCTACGAGCAGTACTTC. It translates to CASSDDRAYEQYF.

V usage is TRBV12-2 and J usage is TRBJ1-1; no DNA check was done on the table's D call, TRBD1. TRBV12-2 is classified as a pseudogene. There are 17 residues in the CDR3. DNA of the CDR3: TGTGCAAGTCGCTTAGTTGACAGGGAGGCTATGAACACTGAAGCTTTCTTT. Translation gives CASRLVDREAMNTEAFF.

This chain links TRBV3-1 (or the pseudogene TRBV3-2) with TRBJ1-1; unclear D gene. Per the germline V gene, CDR1 is LGHDT and CDR2 is YNNKEL (reference sequence). This CDR3 contains 14 residues. V lost 0 bases and J lost 0, with 5 bases in between. CDR3 residues: CASSQDGMNTEAFF. In nucleotides, the CDR3 is TGTGCCAGCAGCCAAGACGGGATGAACACTGAAGCTTTCTTT.

The chain carries TRBV9 and TRBJ1-2; D perhaps matches TRBD1 (5 bases). The CDR3 extends over 15 amino acids. Germline V lookup: CDR1 SGDLS, CDR2 YYNGEE. V was clipped by 0 bases and J by 7 bases, with 16 bases between them. CDR3 sequence reads: CASSVDPRYGGGYTF. DNA for the CDR3: TGTGCCAGCAGCGTAGACCCCCGTTATGGGGGTGGCTACACCTTC.

This chain links TRBV19 with TRBJ1-1; 9 bases are shared with TRBD1. V lost 3 bases and J lost 1; bases outside the gene matches: 6. Germline CDR1 reads LNHDA; CDR2 reads SQIVND (reference sequence). CDR3 length: 16 residues. CDR3 in amino acids: CASSMGPGQGNTEAFF. CDR3 in DNA: TGTGCCAGTAGTATGGGTCCGGGACAGGGGAACACTGAAGCTTTCTTT.

The chain recombines TRBV3-1 (or the pseudogene TRBV3-2) with TRBJ1-2, with D tentatively TRBD1 (5 bases). The CDR3 extends over 12 amino acids. CDR1 is LGHDT and CDR2 is YNNKEL in the germline V gene (reference sequence). Trimming removed 6 bases from V and 5 bases from J, with 10 bases in between. CDR3 region: CASRMGGYGYTF. In DNA form, the CDR3 reads TGTGCCAGCAGAATGGGGGGTTATGGCTACACCTTC.

The chain has TRBV4-1 and TRBJ2-1; TRBD2 agrees at 8 bases. V dropped 1 base and J dropped 2; count of bases not matched to a gene: 4. From germline, CDR1 is MGHRA and CDR2 YSYEKL. The CDR3 spans 16 residues. CDR3 coding DNA: TGCGCCAGCAGCCAAGCCCCCGGGGGGGCCTACAATGAGCAGTTCTTC. Translation: CASSQAPGGAYNEQFF.

This rearrangement joins TRBV3-1 (or the pseudogene TRBV3-2) to TRBJ1-2; D gene unclear. Per germline, CDR1 LGHDT and CDR2 YNNKEL (reference sequence). The V gene lost 5 bases and the J gene lost 2 bases, with 6 bases spanning the gap. The CDR3 runs 12 residues. In DNA, the CDR3 is TGTGCCAGCAGCGTCCGAAACTATGGCTACACCTTC. Translation gives CASSVRNYGYTF.

CDR3 sequence reads: CASSPRVESNQPQHF. CDR3 bases: TGTGCCAGCAGCCCCCGGGTCGAAAGCAATCAGCCCCAGCATTTT. The gene calls are TRBV7-2 and TRBJ1-5; D gene unclear. V lost 5 bases to trimming and J lost 1 base, with 12 bases between them. CDR1 SGHTA and CDR2 FQGNSA come from the germline V gene. The CDR3 loop spans 15 amino acids.

The chain carries TRBV3-1 (or the pseudogene TRBV3-2) and TRBJ2-1; 14 bases match TRBD2. CDR3 size: 19 residues. Trimming removed 2 bases from V and 0 bases from J; junction bases left unmatched: 6. Germline lookup yields CDR1 LGHDT and CDR2 YNNKEL (reference sequence). CDR3 loop: CASSQITGTSGSSYNEQFF. DNA for the CDR3: TGTGCCAGCAGCCAAATCACCGGGACTAGCGGGAGCTCCTACAATGAGCAGTTCTTC.

The chain uses TRBV27 and TRBJ2-7; the match to TRBD1 covers 8 bases. CDR1 and CDR2 (germline): MNHEY, SMNVEV (reference sequence). The CDR3 is 16 amino acids. Germline trimming cut 6 bases from V and 0 bases from J; bases unmatched to any gene: 10. The CDR3 nucleotides read TGTGCCAGCAGCACCGACGGACAGGGTCCCTCCTACGAGCAGTACTTC. It encodes CASSTDGQGPSYEQYF.